This TCR beta chain was profiled in a study of CD8+CD57+ T cells in acquired aplastic anemia. At the level of the study: An average of roughly 3 ug of DNA was obtained from sorted CD4+ and CD8+ cells.

As concerns this clonotype: The antigen is not known.

Using genomic DNA as the template, TCR beta VDJ and CDR3 profiling was carried out. TCRdb fed the reads into MiXCR, producing one record per CDR3 protein. Among about 160,000 distinct CDR3 sequences, 48% were seen once, and the ten largest hold around a third. Whole-study results and caveats: Significant differences in CD8+ Simpson's diversity were not observed between patients and controls.

Patients chosen for sequencing had CD8+CD57+ cells that had expanded, as shown by flow cytometry. V shed 6 bases and J shed 2 bases, with 13 bases lying between them. The CDR3 length is 13 residues. Germline V gene sequence: CDR1 DFQATT, CDR2 SNEGSKA (reference sequence). Source material: sorted CD4+, CD8+, or CD8+CD57+ T cells (not recorded which) from PBMCs. The TCR originated in a human donor with aplastic anemia. The rearrangement links TRBV20-1 to TRBJ1-2; D not certain. This chain's CDR3 is CSALDSLNYGYTF. In nucleotides, the CDR3 is TGCAGTGCCCTGGACTCCTTAAACTATGGCTACACCTTC.